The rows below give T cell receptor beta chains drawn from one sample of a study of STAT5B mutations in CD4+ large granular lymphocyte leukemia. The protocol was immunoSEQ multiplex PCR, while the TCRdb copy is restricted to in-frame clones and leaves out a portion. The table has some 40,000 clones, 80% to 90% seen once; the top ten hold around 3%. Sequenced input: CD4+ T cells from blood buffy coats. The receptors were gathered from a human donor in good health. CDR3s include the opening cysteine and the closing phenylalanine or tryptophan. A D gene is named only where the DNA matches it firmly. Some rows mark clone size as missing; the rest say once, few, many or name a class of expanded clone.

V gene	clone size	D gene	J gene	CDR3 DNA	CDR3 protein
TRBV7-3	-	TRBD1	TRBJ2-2	TGTGCCAGCAGCTTACAGGGGGCGATAAACACCGGGGAGCTGTTTTTT	CASSLQGAINTGELFF
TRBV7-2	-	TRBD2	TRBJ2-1	TGTGCCAGCAGTAAACTAGCGGAACCCAATGAGCAGTTCTTC	CASSKLAEPNEQFF
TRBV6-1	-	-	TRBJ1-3	TGTGCCAGCAGTGAAGACTCTGGAAACACCATATATTTT	CASSEDSGNTIYF
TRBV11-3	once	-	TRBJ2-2	TGTGCCAGCAGCTCTTGGGACGCCACCGGGGAGCTGTTTTTT	CASSSWDATGELFF
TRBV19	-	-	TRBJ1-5	TGTGCCAGTAGTATAGGCAGGGGTGGCAATCAGCCCCAGCATTTT	CASSIGRGGNQPQHF
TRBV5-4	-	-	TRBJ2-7	TGTGCCAGCAATAACGGGGCAGGGGCTGCCTACGAGCAGTACTTC	CASNNGAGAAYEQYF
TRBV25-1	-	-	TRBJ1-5	TGTGCCAGCAGTGACCTACTGACGCATCAGCCCCAGCATTTT	CASSDLLTHQPQHF
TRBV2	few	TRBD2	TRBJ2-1	TGTGCCAGCAGGTCGAGCGGGAGGGCCTACAATGAGCAGTTCTTC	CASRSSGRAYNEQFF
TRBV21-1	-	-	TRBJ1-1	TGTGCCAGCAGCAAACCCCGGACAGATGCTGAAGCTTTCTTT	CASSKPRTDAEAFF
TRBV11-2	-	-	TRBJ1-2	TGTGCCAGCAGCTTAGATTCCGGAAACAAGAACACCTTC	CASSLDSGNKNTF
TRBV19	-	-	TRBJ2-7	TGTGCCAGTAGGGCCGGCGAGTGGGGCGAGCAGTACTTC	CASRAGEWGEQYF
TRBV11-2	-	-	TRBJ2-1	TGTGCCAGCAGCTTCAGTGAGCAGTTCTTC	CASSFSEQFF
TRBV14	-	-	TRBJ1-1	TGTGCCAGCAGCCAAGTGAGGGCGGCTGAAGCTTTCTTT	CASSQVRAAEAFF
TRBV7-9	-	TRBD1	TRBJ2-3	TGTGCCAGCAGCTTAGTGGCAAACAGGGGTTCGGGACCAGATACGCAGTATTTT	CASSLVANRGSGPDTQYF
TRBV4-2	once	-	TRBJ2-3	TGTGCCAGCAGCCCCCAAGGGGGGTACGGGGATACGCAGTATTTT	CASSPQGGYGDTQYF
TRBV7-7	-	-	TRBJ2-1	TGTGCCAGCAGCTTAGGATCGGACAATGAGCAGTTCTTC	CASSLGSDNEQFF
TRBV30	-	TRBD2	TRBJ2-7	TGTGCCTGGGCTAGCGGGTCGATTACCTACGAGCAGTACTTC	CAWASGSITYEQYF
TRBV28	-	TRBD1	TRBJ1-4	TGTGCCAGCAGTTTGAGGGACAGGATTGAGGAAAAACTGTTTTTT	CASSLRDRIEEKLFF
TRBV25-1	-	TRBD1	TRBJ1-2	TGTGCCAGCAGTGAGCCCGGGACAGCTAACTATGGCTACACCTTC	CASSEPGTANYGYTF
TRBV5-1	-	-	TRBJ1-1	TGCGCCAGCAGCTCGGGGGCAATAGGGGTGAACACTGAAGCTTTCTTT	CASSSGAIGVNTEAFF
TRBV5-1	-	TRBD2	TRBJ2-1	TGCGCCAGCAGTCCCTCCCCCGCGGGGGGGGTCAATGAGCAGTTCTTC	CASSPSPAGGVNEQFF
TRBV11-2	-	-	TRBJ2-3	TGTGCCAGCAGCGTTAACAGGGCCCCCACAGATACGCAGTATTTT	CASSVNRAPTDTQYF
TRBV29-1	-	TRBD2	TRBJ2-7	TGCAGCGTTCAGACTAGCGGGAGCTCCTACGAGCAGTACTTC	CSVQTSGSSYEQYF
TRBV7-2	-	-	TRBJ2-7	TGTGCCAGCAGCCTAACCCCCGCAGGAGGGGTCAACGAGCAGTACTTC	CASSLTPAGGVNEQYF
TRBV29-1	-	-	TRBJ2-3	TGCAGCGTTGGGACTGAGCCAGATACGCAGTATTTT	CSVGTEPDTQYF